This T cell receptor (beta chain) was captured by sequencing in a study of memory CD4+ T cells and cytomegalovirus serostatus. Germline values: CDR1 LGHNT, CDR2 FRNRAP. The CDR3 runs to 12 residues. V shed 7 bases and J 5 bases; nucleotides not matched to a gene: 5. The sort gate was single viable CD3+CD4+CD8-CD45RO+ cells for memory CD4+ T cells. Some clones are missing from TCRdb's copy, which holds only in-frame ones; the method was immunoSEQ multiplex PCR. The sample yields over 55,000 clones, less than 85% seen once. The clonotype originates from an adult in good health and CMV-seronegative. The chain couples TRBV12-5 to TRBJ2-7, with 7 bases matching TRBD1. The sample was memory CD4+ T cells from blood. The CDR3 loop is CASVYRGNEQYF. The CDR3 region has the DNA TGTGCTAGTGTCTACAGGGGTAACGAGCAGTACTTC.